One and the same sample provided the 30 T cell receptor beta chains below, sequenced in a study of blood T cell repertoires in COVID-19. Sequencing was performed with immunoSEQ multiplex PCR; in TCRdb, only in-frame clones are kept and a portion is missing. The sample shows about 38,000 clones, 84% of them seen only once. Input material: peripheral blood. The receptor set was obtained from a man between 60 and 75 years old with COVID-19, enrolled during active disease.

The rearrangement links TRBV29-1 to TRBJ2-3, with D perhaps TRBD1 (6 bases). The germline CDR1 and CDR2 sequences are SQVTM and ANQGSEA. This CDR3 contains 12 residues. V lost 6 bases, J lost 2 bases, and 9 bases lay in between. CDR3 nucleotide sequence: TGCAGCGTCGGACAGCTCACAGATACGCAGTATTTT. This translates into CSVGQLTDTQYF.

V usage is TRBV6-4 and J usage is TRBJ2-3, with 8 bases fitting TRBD2. In germline, CDR1 is MRHNA, CDR2 SNTAGT. This CDR3 region has 16 residues. V was clipped by 0 bases and J by 2 bases; unmatched bases: 4. Here the CDR3 DNA reads TGTGCCAGCAGTGACTCTACTAGCGGAGACACAGATACGCAGTATTTT. Amino acids: CASSDSTSGDTDTQYF.

This clone has more than one count but fewer than ten. The chain combines TRBV3-1 (or the pseudogene TRBV3-2) with TRBJ2-2; D perhaps matches TRBD2 (6 bases). The ends were cut back, 0 bases at V and 5 bases at J, with 13 bases in the middle. Germline lookup yields CDR1 LGHDT and CDR2 YNNKEL (reference sequence). This CDR3 has 16 residues. The CDR3 nucleotides read TGTGCCAGCAGCCAAGATCCGGGACTGTGGACCGGGGAGCTGTTTTTT. It yields the protein CASSQDPGLWTGELFF.

V is TRBV30 and J is TRBJ1-1; D is uncertain. From germline, CDR1 is GTSNPN and CDR2 SVGIG (reference sequence). CDR3 length equals 11 residues. V was cut by 4 bases and J by 5 bases, with 8 bases left in between. CDR3 region: CAWKRGTEAFF. In DNA form, the CDR3 reads TGTGCCTGGAAACGCGGAACTGAAGCTTTCTTT.

The V call is TRBV12-3 or TRBV12-4, the J call TRBJ1-4; the D is unclear. Trimming shortened V by 11 bases and J by 0 bases, and 10 bases separated the two germline ends. The CDR3 length is 13 residues. As DNA, the CDR3 is TGTGCCGTCAGGCGATCAACTAATGAAAAACTGTTTTTT. This gives the protein CAVRRSTNEKLFF.

The CDR3 reads CASSFRIVGGYEAFF. CDR3 coding DNA: TGTGCCAGCAGCTTTCGGATAGTTGGGGGCTACGAAGCTTTCTTT. V usage is TRBV7-2 and J usage is TRBJ1-1; maybe TRBD1 (6 bases). The CDR3 totals 15 residues. Germline V gives CDR1 SGHTA, CDR2 FQGNSA. V shed 3 bases and J shed 8 bases, with 19 bases lying between them.

CDR3 loop: CSASTAYYGYTF. CDR3 in DNA: TGCAGTGCGAGTACAGCCTACTATGGCTACACCTTC. The chain carries TRBV20-1 and TRBJ1-2; D is unclear. The CDR3 consists of 12 residues. Trimming removed 6 bases from V and 3 bases from J, with 11 bases in between. Germline CDR1 reads DFQATT; CDR2 reads SNEGSKA (reference sequence).

V usage is TRBV5-4 and J usage is TRBJ2-7; D might be TRBD2 (5 bases). This CDR3 comprises 13 residues. Germline-derived CDR1 and CDR2 are SGHNT and YYREEE (reference sequence). Trimming removed 2 bases from V and 6 bases from J, with 12 bases in between. Written as DNA, the CDR3 is TGTGCCAGCAGCTTAGACGAGGGCGGCGAGCAGTACTTC. Encoded protein: CASSLDEGGEQYF.

This chain connects TRBV5-5 to TRBJ1-6; maybe TRBD1 (6 bases). Trimming pared 1 base from V and 3 bases from J, leaving 20 bases between. Germline V gene data show CDR1 as SGHKS and CDR2 as YYEKEE (reference sequence). The CDR3 length is 19 residues. CDR3 in DNA: TGTGCCAGCAGCTTGAGGGGGAGTCAGGGGACCGTCTATAATTCACCCCTCCACTTT. This codes for CASSLRGSQGTVYNSPLHF.

The chain links TRBV7-2 to TRBJ1-5; the D gene is possibly TRBD1 (6 bases). V was pared by 5 bases and J by 6 bases, with 17 bases between. In germline, CDR1 is SGHTA, CDR2 FQGNSA. This CDR3 comprises 15 residues. Here the CDR3 reads CASSARTVFGQPQHF. The CDR3 bases are TGTGCCAGCAGCGCCCGGACAGTCTTCGGTCAGCCCCAGCATTTT. The full variable domain, completed using reference TRBV7-2 and TRBJ1-5, is GAGVSQSPSNKVTEKGKDVELRCDPISGHTALYWYRQSLGQGLEFLIYFQGNSAPDKSGLPSDRFSAERTGGSVSTLTIQRTQQEDSAVYLCASSARTVFGQPQHFGDGTRLSIL.

The chain employs TRBV19 and TRBJ1-1; 7 nucleotides align to TRBD1. Germline lookup yields CDR1 LNHDA and CDR2 SQIVND (reference sequence). V lost 4 bases to trimming and J lost 1 base; unmatched junction nucleotides: 6. The CDR3 sequence is 15 residues long. The DNA of the CDR3 is TGTGCCAGTAGTACCTTCGGGACAGCGAACACTGAAGCTTTCTTT. Its translation is CASSTFGTANTEAFF.

V usage is TRBV30 and J usage is TRBJ1-1; possibly TRBD1 for D (5 bases). Germline lookup yields CDR1 GTSNPN and CDR2 SVGIG (reference sequence). Between the trimmed V and J ends, which lost 4 bases and 10 bases, there was a span of 13 bases. This CDR3 is 11 amino acids long. As DNA, the CDR3 is TGTGCCTGGAAACCGGGGGGTAGAGCTTTCTTT. Translated, it gives CAWKPGGRAFF.

The chain recombines TRBV10-2 with TRBJ1-1; D unresolved. The CDR3 length is 13 residues. Germline V lookup: CDR1 WSHSY, CDR2 SAAADI. V lost 6 bases to trimming and J lost 4 bases, with 12 bases between them. This CDR3 reads CASSVSVVTEAFF. The DNA of the CDR3 is TGCGCCAGCAGCGTATCGGTCGTCACTGAAGCTTTCTTT.

The genes are TRBV5-1 and TRBJ1-6, with 9 positions matching TRBD1. Germline V CDR1 and CDR2: SGHRS, YFSETQ. J lost 6 bases, V lost 7 bases, and 8 bases had no gene match. The CDR3 runs 15 residues. The CDR3 DNA reads TGCGCCAGCGGCCTTACACAGGGGGCTAATTCACCCCTCCACTTT. Protein: CASGLTQGANSPLHF.

The rearrangement uses TRBV29-1 and TRBJ1-4; tentatively, D is TRBD1 (5 bases). CDR1 and CDR2 from the germline V gene are SQVTM and ANQGSEA. The CDR3 loop spans 11 amino acids. Trimming left V 4 bases short and J 13 bases short, with 13 bases between. This CDR3 reads CSVAGTGGLFF. CDR3 sequence (DNA): TGCAGCGTTGCCGGCACCGGGGGACTGTTTTTT.

The V gene is TRBV5-1, the J gene TRBJ2-3; D is uncertain. Trimming took 7 bases from V and 5 from J, leaving 17 bases between them. Germline CDR1 reads SGHRS; CDR2 reads YFSETQ. The CDR3 has 14 amino acids. CDR3 DNA: TGCGCCAGCGGCTACGATCGGGTTGAAGATACGCAGTATTTT. It specifies CASGYDRVEDTQYF.

The rearrangement links TRBV6-5 to TRBJ2-7; the match to TRBD1 covers 10 bases. V lost 6 bases and J lost 6; bases outside the gene matches: 5. The germline V gene has CDR1 MNHEY and CDR2 SVGAGI. The CDR3 sequence is 13 residues long. CDR3 amino acids: CASRSTGGGEQYF. The CDR3 DNA sequence: TGTGCCAGCAGGTCGACAGGGGGCGGCGAGCAGTACTTC.

This clone is categorized as medium-sized (0.01 to 0.1%). This chain uses TRBV16 with TRBJ1-4; possible D gene TRBD1, 5 bases. Germline loops: CDR1 KGHSY, CDR2 FQNENV. Trimming stripped 4 bases from V and 7 bases from J, with 16 bases between. CDR3 size: 15 residues. The CDR3 reads CASSPRGGKSEKLFF. CDR3 in DNA: TGTGCCAGCAGCCCCCGTGGGGGGAAGAGTGAAAAACTGTTTTTT.

The chain recombines TRBV9 with TRBJ1-3, with D maybe TRBD1 (5 bases). There are 14 residues in the CDR3. V gave up 0 bases and J gave up 1 base, with 5 bases separating them. Germline V gene lookup returns CDR1 SGDLS and CDR2 YYNGEE. The CDR3 spells CASSVEGSGNTIYF. The CDR3 DNA follows: TGTGCCAGCAGCGTAGAGGGGTCTGGAAACACCATATATTTT.

The CDR3: CASSDSLPPRGPPRTYEQYF. The CDR3 coding sequence is TGTGCCAGCAGTGACTCGCTCCCACCGCGGGGACCTCCGCGTACCTACGAGCAGTACTTC. The chain uses TRBV6-4 and TRBJ2-7; weak D call: TRBD2 (6 bases). The CDR3 spans 20 residues. Trimming removed 0 bases from V and 2 bases from J, with 26 bases in between. Germline-derived CDR1 and CDR2 are MRHNA and SNTAGT.

This CDR3 is CASSLNRDNEQFF. The CDR3 DNA sequence: TGTGCCAGCAGTTTAAACAGGGACAATGAGCAGTTCTTC. The chain has TRBV27 and TRBJ2-1; tentative D call: TRBD1 (6 bases). Per germline, CDR1 MNHEY and CDR2 SMNVEV (reference sequence). The ends were cut back, 2 bases at V and 5 bases at J, with 7 bases in the middle. The CDR3 covers 13 residues.

This chain connects TRBV4-1 to TRBJ2-7; no reliable D call. The V gene's germline CDR1 is MGHRA and CDR2 YSYEKL. The V and J ends lost 1 base and 2 bases respectively, with 9 bases between them. The CDR3 is made up of 14 amino acids. CDR3 coding DNA: TGCGCCAGCAGCCAAGGGCTGAAGACCTACGAGCAGTACTTC. It specifies CASSQGLKTYEQYF.

Only a few counts were recorded for this clone. V is TRBV10-3 and J is TRBJ1-6, with no clear D. Germline V gives CDR1 ENHRY, CDR2 SYGVKD. This CDR3 is built from 16 residues. V dropped 2 bases and J dropped 2 bases, with 10 bases sitting between them. CDR3 residues: CAISETEKAYNSPLHF. CDR3 nucleotide sequence: TGTGCCATCAGTGAGACGGAGAAGGCCTATAATTCACCCCTCCACTTT.

This clone was counted once. The chain uses TRBV5-1 and TRBJ2-1; 11 bases map to TRBD2. CDR1 and CDR2 from the germline V gene are SGHRS and YFSETQ. This CDR3 contains 15 residues. V gave up 2 bases and J gave up 10 bases; unmatched junction bases: 8. Written as DNA, the CDR3 is TGCGCCAGCAGCTTTAGCGGGAGGGAGAAGGGGGAGCAGTTCTTC. This codes for CASSFSGREKGEQFF.

The chain carries TRBV4-1 and TRBJ1-5; 7 bases align to TRBD1. Germline V gives CDR1 MGHRA, CDR2 YSYEKL. The CDR3 length is 17 residues. Trimming removed 1 base from V and 5 bases from J; junction bases left unmatched: 11. For the CDR3, the DNA is TGCGCCAGCAGCCAAGCCTATCGGGACAGTGTCCATCAGCCCCAGCATTTT. It specifies CASSQAYRDSVHQPQHF.

The gene calls are TRBV2 and TRBJ1-5; D possibly corresponds to TRBD1 (6 bases). The germline V gene encodes CDR1 SNHLY and CDR2 FYNNEI. V gave up 7 bases and J gave up 7 bases, with 14 bases separating them. The CDR3 covers 13 residues. CDR3 amino acids: CASKTGREQPQHF. The CDR3 DNA sequence: TGTGCCAGCAAAACAGGGAGGGAACAGCCCCAGCATTTT.

The genes are TRBV7-9 and TRBJ1-6, with D perhaps TRBD1 (6 bases). This CDR3 contains 13 residues. Trimming took 4 bases from V and 10 from J, leaving 11 bases between them. The V gene's germline CDR1 is SEHNR and CDR2 FQNEAQ (reference sequence). This CDR3 reads CASSSQGISPLHF. CDR3 DNA: TGTGCCAGCAGCTCGCAGGGGATCTCACCCCTCCACTTT. Full variable domain (remainder filled in from reference TRBV7-9 and TRBJ1-6): DTGVSQNPRHKITKRGQNVTFRCDPISEHNRLYWYRQTLGQGPEFLTYFQNEAQLEKSRLLSDRFSAERPKGSFSTLEIQRTEQGDSAMYLCASSSQGISPLHFGNGTRLTVT.

V gene TRBV5-5 combines with J gene TRBJ1-2; a possible D gene is TRBD1 (6 bases). The CDR3 length is 15 residues. V lost 2 bases, J lost 4 bases, and 15 bases lay in between. CDR1 SGHKS and CDR2 YYEKEE come from the germline V gene (reference sequence). The CDR3 reads CASSFRGGLGYGYTF. The CDR3 DNA reads TGTGCCAGCAGCTTTAGGGGGGGCCTGGGCTATGGCTACACCTTC.

The chain employs TRBV28 and TRBJ2-7; 7 nucleotides align to TRBD2. V lost 11 bases and J lost 5; bases outside the gene matches: 9. The CDR3 sequence is 12 residues long. The germline gives CDR1 MDHEN, CDR2 SYDVKM. The CDR3 DNA reads TGTGCCGGGTCTAGCGGCCCCCACGAGCAGTACTTC. It is translated as CAGSSGPHEQYF.

CDR3 bases: TGTGCCAGCAGCCCCGGACAGGGTATTGGCTACACCTTC. This codes for CASSPGQGIGYTF. The V and J genes are TRBV7-9 and TRBJ1-2; 8 bases align to TRBD1. CDR1 SEHNR and CDR2 FQNEAQ come from the germline V gene (reference sequence). V shed 5 bases and J 7 bases; nucleotides not matched to a gene: 6. The CDR3 consists of 13 residues.